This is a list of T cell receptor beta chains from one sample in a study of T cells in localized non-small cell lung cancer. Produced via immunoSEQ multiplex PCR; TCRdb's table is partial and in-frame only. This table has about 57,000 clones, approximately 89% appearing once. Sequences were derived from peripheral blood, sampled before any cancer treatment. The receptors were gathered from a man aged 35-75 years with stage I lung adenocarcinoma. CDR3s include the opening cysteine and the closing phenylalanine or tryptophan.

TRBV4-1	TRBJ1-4	CASSQDRGIGEKLFF
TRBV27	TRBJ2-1	CASSFGGNEQFF
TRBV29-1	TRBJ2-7	CSVGGTGDEQYF
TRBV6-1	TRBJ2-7	CASSEGTSFYEQYF
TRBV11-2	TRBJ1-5	CASSASGVRQPQHF
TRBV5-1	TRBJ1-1	CASSLRGVNTEAFF
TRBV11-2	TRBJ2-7	CASGYSGTEYEQYF
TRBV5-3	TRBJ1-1	CARSLKNEAFF
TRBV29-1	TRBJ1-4	CSVKIRSTNEKLFF
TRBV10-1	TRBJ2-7	CASCGQGVLYEQYF